This T cell receptor (beta chain) stems from a study of cytomegalovirus exposure and HLA in healthy donors. The CDR3 is 13 amino acids. V was pared by 2 bases and J by 5 bases, with 9 bases between. The germline V gene has CDR1 PRHDT and CDR2 FYEKMQ (reference sequence). PCR primers comprised 60 Vbeta and 13 Jbeta primers. Repertoires were generated with immunoSEQ multiplex PCR, while TCRdb's copy carries only in-frame clones and drops some. The sample consists of over 85,000 clones, roughly 78% of them appearing once. Findings of the study overall: Among TCR beta chains, those listed as cytomegalovirus-associated numbered around 180. Per a later analysis, HLA-associated TCR beta chains showed more clonal expansion than other, equally common TCR beta chains.

Remarks on this clone: The antigen is undetermined.

Sequenced input: PBMCs. This TCR was sampled from a woman aged 25 to 39 in good health and CMV-seronegative. This rearrangement joins TRBV13 to TRBJ2-5, with D maybe TRBD2 (6 bases). The DNA of the CDR3 is TGTGCCAGCAGCTTATCGGGAGAGGAGACCCAGTACTTC. Translated, it gives CASSLSGEETQYF.